The clone carrying this T cell receptor (beta chain) was observed many times. Germline lookup yields CDR1 MNHEY and CDR2 SMNVEV (reference sequence). This CDR3 region has 16 residues. Deletions cut 1 base from V and 5 bases from J, with 17 bases between. It was RNA transcripts that yielded the amplified TCR beta CDR3 regions. The primer set for the first-round RT-PCR of the TCR CDR3 was HTBI. Via MiXCR, TCRdb re-called the multiplex PCR reads, giving one row per CDR3 protein. In the table there are some 760,000 distinct CDR3 sequences, approximately 14% of which are singletons. The record originates from a study of T cells in Graves' hyperthyroidism and ophthalmopathy. Uncontrolled infection, other autoimmune disease, pregnancy or lactation barred patients from enrollment.

Sequences were obtained from blood. V is TRBV27 and J is TRBJ1-1; a weak D match, TRBD1 (6 bases). The sequence was collected from a woman aged 18 to 35 with Graves' hyperthyroidism. CDR3 sequence: CASSLWGTGLWTEAFF. Written as DNA, the CDR3 is TGTGCCAGCAGTTTATGGGGAACAGGGCTATGGACTGAAGCTTTCTTT.